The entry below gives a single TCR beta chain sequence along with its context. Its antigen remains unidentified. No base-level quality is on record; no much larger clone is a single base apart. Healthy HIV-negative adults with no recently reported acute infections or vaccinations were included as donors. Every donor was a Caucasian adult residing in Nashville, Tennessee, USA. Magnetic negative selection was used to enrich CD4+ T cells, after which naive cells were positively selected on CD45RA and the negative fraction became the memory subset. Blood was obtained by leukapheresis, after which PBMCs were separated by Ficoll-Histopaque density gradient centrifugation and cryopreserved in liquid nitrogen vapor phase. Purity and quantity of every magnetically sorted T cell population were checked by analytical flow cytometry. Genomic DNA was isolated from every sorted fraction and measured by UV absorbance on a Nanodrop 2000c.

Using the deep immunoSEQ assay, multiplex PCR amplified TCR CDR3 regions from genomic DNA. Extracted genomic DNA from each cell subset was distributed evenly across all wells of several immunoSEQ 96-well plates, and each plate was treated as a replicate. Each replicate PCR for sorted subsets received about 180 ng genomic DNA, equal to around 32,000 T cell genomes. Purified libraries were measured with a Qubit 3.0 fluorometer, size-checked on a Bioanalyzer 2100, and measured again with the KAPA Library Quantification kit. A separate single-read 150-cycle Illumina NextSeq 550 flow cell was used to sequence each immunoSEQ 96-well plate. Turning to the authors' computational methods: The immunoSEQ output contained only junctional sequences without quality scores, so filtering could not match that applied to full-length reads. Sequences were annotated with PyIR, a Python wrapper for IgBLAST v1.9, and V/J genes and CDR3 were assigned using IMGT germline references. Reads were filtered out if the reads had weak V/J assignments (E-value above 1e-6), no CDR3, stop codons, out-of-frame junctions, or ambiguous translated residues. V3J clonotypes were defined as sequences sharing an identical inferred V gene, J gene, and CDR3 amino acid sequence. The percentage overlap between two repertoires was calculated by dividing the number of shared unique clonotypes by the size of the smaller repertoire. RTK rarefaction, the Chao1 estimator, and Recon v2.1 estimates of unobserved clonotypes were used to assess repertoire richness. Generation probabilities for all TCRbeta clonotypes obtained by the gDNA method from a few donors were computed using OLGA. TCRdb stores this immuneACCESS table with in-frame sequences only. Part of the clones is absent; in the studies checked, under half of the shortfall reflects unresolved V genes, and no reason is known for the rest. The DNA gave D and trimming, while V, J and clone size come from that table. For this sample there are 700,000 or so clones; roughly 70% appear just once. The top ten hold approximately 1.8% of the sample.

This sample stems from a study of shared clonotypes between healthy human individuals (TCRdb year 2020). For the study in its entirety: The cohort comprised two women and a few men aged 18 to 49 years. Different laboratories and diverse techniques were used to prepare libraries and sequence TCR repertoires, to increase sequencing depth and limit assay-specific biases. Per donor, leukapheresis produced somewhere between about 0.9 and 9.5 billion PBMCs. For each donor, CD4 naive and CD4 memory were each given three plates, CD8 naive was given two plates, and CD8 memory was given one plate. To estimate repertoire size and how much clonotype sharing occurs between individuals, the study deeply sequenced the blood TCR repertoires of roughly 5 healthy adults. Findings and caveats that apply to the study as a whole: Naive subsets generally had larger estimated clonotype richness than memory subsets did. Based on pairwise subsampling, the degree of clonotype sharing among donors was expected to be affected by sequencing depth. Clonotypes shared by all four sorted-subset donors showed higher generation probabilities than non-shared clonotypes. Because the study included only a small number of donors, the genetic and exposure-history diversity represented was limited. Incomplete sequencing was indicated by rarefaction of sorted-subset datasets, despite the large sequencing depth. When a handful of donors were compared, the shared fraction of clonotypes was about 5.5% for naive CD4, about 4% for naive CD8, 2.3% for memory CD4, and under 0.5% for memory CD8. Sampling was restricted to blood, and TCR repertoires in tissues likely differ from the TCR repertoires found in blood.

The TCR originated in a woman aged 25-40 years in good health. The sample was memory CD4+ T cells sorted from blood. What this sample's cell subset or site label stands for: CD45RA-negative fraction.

DNA sequence: TGTGCCAGCAGTTTATCGGGCACAGATACGCAGTATTTT. This gives the protein CASSLSGTDTQYF. The V gene is TRBV27 and the J gene is TRBJ2-3; a confident D gene designation cannot be given. V drops 0 bases and J drops 1 base, leaving 2 bases in between. The CDR3 measures 13 amino acids from cysteine to phenylalanine. Just CDR3 DNA is preserved here, 39 bases in frame from base 1. Taken from the germline V gene (reference sequence), the CDR1 and CDR2 loops are MNHEY and SMNVEV.